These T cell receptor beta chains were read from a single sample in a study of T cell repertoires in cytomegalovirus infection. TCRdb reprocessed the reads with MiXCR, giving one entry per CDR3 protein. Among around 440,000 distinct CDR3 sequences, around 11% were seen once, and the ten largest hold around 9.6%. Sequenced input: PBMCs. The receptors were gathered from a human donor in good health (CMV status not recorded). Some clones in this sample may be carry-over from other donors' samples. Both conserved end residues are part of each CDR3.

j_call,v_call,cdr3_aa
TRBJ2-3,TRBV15,CATSRAGTFTDTQYF
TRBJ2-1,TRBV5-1,CASSLIGTRVINEQFF
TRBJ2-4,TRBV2,CASSSGTGWDIQYF
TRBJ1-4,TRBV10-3,CAISGEGEELFF
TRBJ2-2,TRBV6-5,CASSYFAQRGKDTGELFF
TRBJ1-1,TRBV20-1,CSARDLLWNTEAFF
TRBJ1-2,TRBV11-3,CASSPRGGESYGYTF
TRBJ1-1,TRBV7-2,CASSLAGQDPNTEAFF
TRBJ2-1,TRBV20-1,CSASSDYNEQFF
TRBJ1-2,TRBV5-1,CASSTVPGQGNYGYTF
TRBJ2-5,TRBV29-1,CSSQGTAETQYF
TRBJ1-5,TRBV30,CAWSEGGGQPQHF
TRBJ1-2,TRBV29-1,CSVESGQGGGGGYGYTF
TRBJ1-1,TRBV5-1,CASSLALGSTQIEAFF
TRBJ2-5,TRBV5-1,CASNPSGGEQETQYF
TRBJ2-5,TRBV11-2,CASGPRQQETQYF